The 4 T cell receptor beta chains below all came from one sample that was sequenced in a study of OX40 agonist ivuxolimab in advanced cancers. Library method: the immunoSEQ multiplex PCR assay. Here the immuneACCESS table is served through TCRdb, limited to in-frame sequences with V and J called. Missing clones are a known gap in these copies; in checked studies unresolved V genes cover under half, and the rest lacks a known reason. In all, the sample holds approximately 76,000 clones, and roughly 91% of those were seen once. The top ten constitute over 10% of the sample. The sequencing used CD4+ or CD8+ T cells sorted from blood, collected in a trial of the OX40 agonist ivuxolimab. All receptors come from an adult with an advanced solid tumor such as melanoma, head and neck, liver or kidney cancer.

This sequence joins TRBV5-6 and TRBJ2-6; perhaps D is TRBD1 or TRBD2 (6 bases each). Germline values: CDR1 SGHDT, CDR2 YYEEEE. V was cut by 2 bases and J by 3 bases, with 12 bases left in between. The CDR3 sequence is 16 residues long. The CDR3 DNA is TGTGCCAGCAGCTTAGCCAGGGGAGGTGGGGCCAACGTCCTGACTTTC. Its translation: CASSLARGGGANVLTF.

The chain recombines TRBV4-1 with TRBJ1-2, with TRBD1 matching 10 bases. This CDR3 has 17 amino acids. The junction had 11 bases not matched to a gene; V was cut back by 4 bases and J by 3 bases. Germline CDR1 reads MGHRA; CDR2 reads YSYEKL. CDR3 protein: CASSRPLGQGDYYGYTF. The DNA of the CDR3 is TGCGCCAGCAGCCGCCCTCTTGGACAGGGGGACTACTATGGCTACACCTTC.

As to this clone: One end of the junction varies from germline; a read error may be responsible. V and J are TRBV5-6 and TRBJ1-1; the D gene is possibly TRBD1 (5 bases). Per the germline V gene, CDR1 is SGHDT and CDR2 is YYEEEE. The CDR3 contains 13 residues. In nucleotides, the CDR3 is TGTGCCAGCGGCTTCTTGGGGGACACTGAAGCTTTCTTT. Translated, it gives CASGFLGDTEAFF.

The V call is TRBV4-1, the J call TRBJ2-7, with no clear D. V was clipped by 1 base and J by 2 bases, with 6 bases between them. This CDR3 region has 13 residues. Per the germline V gene, CDR1 is MGHRA and CDR2 is YSYEKL. CDR3 sequence: CASSQVEAYEQYF. The DNA for the CDR3 is TGCGCCAGCAGCCAAGTGGAAGCCTACGAGCAGTACTTC.